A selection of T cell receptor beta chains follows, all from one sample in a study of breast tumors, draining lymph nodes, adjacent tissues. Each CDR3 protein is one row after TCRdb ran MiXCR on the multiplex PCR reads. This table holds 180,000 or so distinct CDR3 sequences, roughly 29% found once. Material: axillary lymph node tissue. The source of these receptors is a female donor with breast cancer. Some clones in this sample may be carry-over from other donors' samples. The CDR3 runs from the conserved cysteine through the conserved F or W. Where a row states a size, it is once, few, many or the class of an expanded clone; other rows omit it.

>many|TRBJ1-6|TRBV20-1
CSAPVNDSPLHF
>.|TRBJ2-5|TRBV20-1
CSATGQGYQETQYF
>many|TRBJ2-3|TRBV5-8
CASSGGLASTDTQYF
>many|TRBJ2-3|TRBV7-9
CASSSSPGGGRTDTQYF
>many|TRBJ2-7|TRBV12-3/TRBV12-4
CASRSTGTGGGEQYF
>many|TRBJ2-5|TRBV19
CASRGTDTSAQYF
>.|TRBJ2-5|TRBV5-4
CASSLVATGYQETQYF
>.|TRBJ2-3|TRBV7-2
CASSLARHQGLAGVDPTDTQYF
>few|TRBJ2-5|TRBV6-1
CASSANSGLAQETQYF
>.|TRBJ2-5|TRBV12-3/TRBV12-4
CASSLVPAGEGETQYF
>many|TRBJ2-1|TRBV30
CAWGTSHYNEQFF
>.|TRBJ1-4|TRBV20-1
CSAPADRVWEKLFF
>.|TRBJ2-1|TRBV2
CASRPLRLAGRPEQFF
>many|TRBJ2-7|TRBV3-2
CASSQGNRDSSYEQYF
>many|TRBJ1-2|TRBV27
CASSQSLANYGYTF
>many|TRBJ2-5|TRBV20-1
CSATANQETPYF
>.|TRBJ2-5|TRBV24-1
CATSAGNNHQETQYF
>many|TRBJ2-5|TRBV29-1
CSGGLRQETQYF
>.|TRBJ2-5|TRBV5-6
CASSLGWAGETQETQYF
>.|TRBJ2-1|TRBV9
CASSVAGTGGLGNEQFF
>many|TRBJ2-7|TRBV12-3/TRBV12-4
CASTLGTSYEQYF
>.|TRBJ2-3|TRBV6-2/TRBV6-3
CASREAGADTQYF
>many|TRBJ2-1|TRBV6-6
CASSHPNPIIEQFF
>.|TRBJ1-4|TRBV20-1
CSVERGKGTNEKLFF
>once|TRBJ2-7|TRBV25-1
CASSARDRGRQGVTYEQYF
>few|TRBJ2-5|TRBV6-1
CASSPPGLRETQYF
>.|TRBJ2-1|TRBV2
CASSVSSGRAARYNEQFF
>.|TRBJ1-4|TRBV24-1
CATSDARQGYEKLFF
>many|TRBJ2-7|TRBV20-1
CSARVDRVSYEQYF
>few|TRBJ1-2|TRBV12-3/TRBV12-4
CASSFTGGYGYTF
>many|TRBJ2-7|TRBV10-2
CASRRGGTSGSYEQYF
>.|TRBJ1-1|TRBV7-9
CASSLSQGNTEAFF
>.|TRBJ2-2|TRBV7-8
CASSLGGRAIGELFF
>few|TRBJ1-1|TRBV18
CASSPTETEAFF
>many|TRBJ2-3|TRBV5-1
CASSLLGTSADTQYF
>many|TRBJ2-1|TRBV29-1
CSVRDRGTYNEQFF
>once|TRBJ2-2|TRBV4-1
CAPTGLTSGSGEPFF
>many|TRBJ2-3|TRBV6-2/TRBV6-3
CASSYSATTDTQYF
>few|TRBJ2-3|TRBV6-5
CASQPGGKDTQYF
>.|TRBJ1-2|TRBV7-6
CASSPAPGANYGYPF
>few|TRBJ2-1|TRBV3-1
CASSLRQTSGNEQFF
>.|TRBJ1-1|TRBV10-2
CASSELGTEAFF
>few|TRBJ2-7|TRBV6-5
CASSLGTRYEQYF
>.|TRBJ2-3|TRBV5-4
CASSSSGQNTDTQYF
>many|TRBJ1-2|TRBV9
CASTPGRGRNGYTF